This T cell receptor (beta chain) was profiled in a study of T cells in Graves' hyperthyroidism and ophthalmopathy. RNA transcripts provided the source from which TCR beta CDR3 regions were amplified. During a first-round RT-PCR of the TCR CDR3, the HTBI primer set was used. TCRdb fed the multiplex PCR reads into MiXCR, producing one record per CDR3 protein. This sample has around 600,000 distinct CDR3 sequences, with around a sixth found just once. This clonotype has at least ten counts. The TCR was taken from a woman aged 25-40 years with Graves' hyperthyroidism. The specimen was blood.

CDR3: CASEGLYQETQYF. CDR3 nucleotides: TGTGCCAGCGAGGGGTTGTATCAAGAGACCCAGTACTTC. The genes are TRBV7-9 and TRBJ2-5, with D perhaps TRBD1 or TRBD2 (5 bases each). Per germline, CDR1 SEHNR and CDR2 FQNEAQ (reference sequence). This CDR3 is built from 13 residues. V lost 8 bases and J 2 bases, leaving 12 bases between the germline ends.